This T cell receptor (beta chain) was captured in a study of shared clonotypes between healthy human individuals. The study drew its donors from healthy HIV-negative adults without recent acute infections or vaccinations. About 90 million PBMCs were counted before genomic DNA extraction. Unsorted PBMC replicate PCRs drew on about 0.3 ug DNA, representing 25,000 to 30,000 T cell genomes. The protocol was immunoSEQ multiplex PCR, while the TCRdb copy is restricted to in-frame clones and leaves out a portion. The table shows approximately 480,000 clones, with about 80% occurring only once. The TCR was taken from a woman in her thirties or forties in good health. Some clones in this sample may be carry-over from other donors' samples. Sequencing used PBMCs.

The CDR3 coding sequence is TGTGCCAGCAGTTTGTCAGATTCTGGCTACACCTTC. Its translation: CASSLSDSGYTF. The rearrangement joins TRBV6-6 to TRBJ1-2, with unresolved D. The CDR3 totals 12 residues. Germline V CDR1 and CDR2: MNHNY, SVGAGI (reference sequence). V lost 4 bases and J lost 7, with 10 bases in between.